Shown below are 10 T cell receptor beta chains from a single sample sequenced in a study of blood T cell repertoires in COVID-19. Repertoires were generated with immunoSEQ multiplex PCR, while TCRdb's copy carries only in-frame clones and drops some. In the table there are roughly 670,000 clones, about nine tenths of which are singletons. Sequenced input: peripheral blood. The receptors derive from a woman under 30 with acute or convalescent COVID-19.

The V and J genes are TRBV7-7 and TRBJ1-4; 8 bases agree with TRBD1. Germline CDR1 is SSHAT and CDR2 is FNYEAQ (reference sequence). The CDR3 is 15 residues long. The trim removed 0 bases at V and 7 bases at J, leaving 4 bases unmatched. CDR3 sequence reads: CASSLAQGAGEKLFF. The CDR3, as DNA: TGTGCCAGCAGCTTAGCCCAGGGGGCAGGTGAAAAACTGTTTTTT.

This chain connects TRBV9 to TRBJ1-5, with 7 bases fitting TRBD1. The V segment lost 4 bases and the J segment 1 base; nucleotides outside the gene matches: 8. CDR3 size: 16 residues. Germline-derived CDR1 and CDR2 are SGDLS and YYNGEE. CDR3 residues: CASSPNRGWSNQPQHF. The CDR3 region has the DNA TGTGCCAGCAGCCCCAACAGGGGATGGAGCAATCAGCCCCAGCATTTT.

The table lists this clone with a few counts. This sequence joins TRBV10-3 and TRBJ1-2; D uncertain. The V end lost 4 bases, the J end lost 2 bases, and 11 bases lay between the germline ends. CDR3 length: 14 residues. The germline CDR1 and CDR2 sequences are ENHRY and SYGVKD. The CDR3 sequence is CAISGSPENYGYTF. The CDR3 nucleotides are TGTGCCATCAGTGGATCCCCCGAGAACTATGGCTACACCTTC.

J is TRBJ1-1 and V is TRBV19; TRBD1 is a possible D gene (5 bases). Per the germline V gene, CDR1 is LNHDA and CDR2 is SQIVND (reference sequence). Trimming took 5 bases from V and 1 from J, leaving 8 bases between them. This CDR3 contains 13 residues. The CDR3 region has the DNA TGTGCCAGTAGTTTTGGACAGAACACTGAAGCTTTCTTT. Translation: CASSFGQNTEAFF.

V is TRBV25-1 and J is TRBJ1-6; D call uncertain. The germline CDR1 and CDR2 sequences are MGHDK and SYGVNS. The CDR3 runs 14 residues. The V and J ends lost 0 bases and 8 bases respectively, with 8 bases between them. The CDR3 DNA follows: TGTGCCAGCAGTGAATATTTCGGGGATTCACCCCTCCACTTT. Translation gives CASSEYFGDSPLHF. Full variable domain (missing parts from reference TRBV25-1 and TRBJ1-6): EADIYQTPRYLVIGTGKKITLECSQTMGHDKMYWYQQDPGMELHLIHYSYGVNSTEKGDLSSESTVSRIRTEHFPLTLESARPSHTSQYLCASSEYFGDSPLHFGNGTRLTVT.

This chain joins TRBV3-1 (or the pseudogene TRBV3-2) and TRBJ2-7; 14 positions agree with TRBD2. Germline CDR1 is LGHDT and CDR2 is YNNKEL (reference sequence). CDR3 size: 17 residues. J was trimmed by 0 bases and V by 4 bases; bases with no gene match: 5. For the CDR3, the DNA is TGTGCCAGCAGCCGACTAGCGGGGGGGTCAAGCTCCTACGAGCAGTACTTC. Its protein is CASSRLAGGSSSYEQYF.

The chain joins TRBV19 to TRBJ2-7, with D unclear. CDR1 is LNHDA, CDR2 SQIVND, per germline (reference sequence). This CDR3 comprises 12 residues. V was shortened by 10 bases and J by 5 bases, with 15 bases between the two germline ends. The CDR3 protein is CATSPGPNEQYF. In DNA, the CDR3 is TGTGCCACCAGTCCAGGCCCGAACGAGCAGTACTTC.

The chain uses TRBV5-1 and TRBJ1-3; D is unresolved. CDR1 is SGHRS and CDR2 is YFSETQ in the germline V gene. The CDR3 is made up of 15 amino acids. Trimming left V 3 bases short and J 4 bases short, with 14 bases between. The DNA for the CDR3 is TGCGCCAGCAGCTCGGAGGGATCGCGGGGAAACACCATATATTTT. This sequence encodes CASSSEGSRGNTIYF.

V usage is TRBV7-8 and J usage is TRBJ2-2, with a possible D match to TRBD1 (5 bases). CDR3 length equals 16 residues. Trimming removed 5 bases at V and 2 bases at J, with 15 bases between. The germline V gene has CDR1 SGHVS and CDR2 FQNEAQ. Written as DNA, the CDR3 is TGTGCCAGCAGCCCAAGGCCAGGGCACAACACCGGGGAGCTGTTTTTT. It yields the protein CASSPRPGHNTGELFF.

The V call is TRBV18, the J call TRBJ2-2, with D tentatively TRBD2 (5 bases). Between the trimmed V and J ends, which lost 3 bases and 7 bases, there was a span of 9 bases. Germline CDR1 and CDR2: KGHSH and LQKENI. The CDR3 contains 13 residues. The CDR3 loop reads CASSPTGFGELFF. The CDR3 coding sequence is TGTGCCAGCTCACCCACGGGGTTCGGGGAGCTGTTTTTT.